Below are 22 T cell receptor beta chains sequenced from a single sample in a study of beta chain features in type 1 diabetes. Regarding the study as a whole: In every one of the four CD4+ subsets, TCRB CDR3s were moderately but significantly shorter in Type 1 diabetes patients.

Investigators reverse transcribed all isolated RNA, so they sequenced expressed TCRB transcripts. Repertoires were generated with immunoSEQ multiplex PCR, while TCRdb's copy carries only in-frame clones and drops some. Of about 120,000 clones in the sample, 16% were seen once. No antigen has been identified for these receptors. The sequenced sample consisted of central memory CD4+ T cells from blood. Receptor source: a man younger than 40 with type 1 diabetes.

As concerns this clone: With only one base between it and a far larger clone, this is likely a read error. In the same sample, other DNA sequences code for this CDR3. V and J are TRBV29-1 and TRBJ2-5; TRBD1 matches 7 bases. The trim removed 4 bases at V and 4 bases at J, leaving 6 bases unmatched. The CDR3 contains 13 residues. Germline CDR1 is SQVTM and CDR2 is ANQGSEA. This CDR3 is CSVGWGQRETQYF. As DNA, the CDR3 is TGCAGCGTTGGTTGGGGACAGCGAGAGACCCAGTACTTC.

The CDR3: CASSAGSSYEQYF. In nucleotides, the CDR3 is TGTGCCAGCAGTGCGGGGAGCTCCTACGAGCAGTACTTC. The chain is built from TRBV7-9 and TRBJ2-7, with D perhaps TRBD2 (6 bases). Trimming took off 6 bases at V and 0 bases at J, with 9 bases between the two ends. Germline CDR1 and CDR2: SEHNR and FQNEAQ (reference sequence). This CDR3 has 13 amino acids.

The chain uses TRBV4-3 and TRBJ2-4; TRBD1 or TRBD2 may be the D gene (5 bases each). CDR3 length: 15 amino acids. V was shortened by 5 bases and J by 1 base, with 12 bases between the two germline ends. CDR1 and CDR2 from the germline V gene are LGHNA and YSLEER. CDR3 nucleotides: TGCGCCAGCAGCACCGGGGCTGGGGCCAAAAACATTCAGTACTTC. It specifies CASSTGAGAKNIQYF.

This clone was counted only a few times. This chain links TRBV19 with TRBJ2-3; 12 bases map to TRBD2. This CDR3 has 17 amino acids. J lost 2 bases, V lost 3 bases, and 6 bases had no gene match. Per the germline V gene, CDR1 is LNHDA and CDR2 is SQIVND (reference sequence). CDR3 bases: TGTGCCAGTAGTATCGGGACTAGCGGGCTAAACACAGATACGCAGTATTTT. Translated, it gives CASSIGTSGLNTDTQYF.

This clone was counted between two and nine times. V is TRBV30 and J is TRBJ2-4; 8 bases line up with TRBD1. Trimming took 5 bases from V and 4 from J; bases not matched to a gene: 4. CDR3 length equals 13 residues. Germline lookup yields CDR1 GTSNPN and CDR2 SVGIG (reference sequence). This CDR3 is CAWGQGSKNIQYF. CDR3 coding DNA: TGTGCCTGGGGACAGGGTTCTAAAAACATTCAGTACTTC.

This chain joins TRBV9 and TRBJ2-2; D remains ambiguous. The V and J ends lost 0 bases and 6 bases respectively, with 12 bases between them. Looked up from germline, CDR1 is SGDLS and CDR2 is YYNGEE. The CDR3 spans 15 residues. CDR3 loop: CASSVDIVGAGELFF. The CDR3, as DNA: TGTGCCAGCAGCGTAGATATCGTTGGGGCCGGGGAGCTGTTTTTT. The whole variable domain, filled in from reference TRBV9 and TRBJ2-2, reads DSGVTQTPKHLITATGQRVTLRCSPRSGDLSVYWYQQSLDQGLQFLIQYYNGEERAKGNILERFSAQQFPDLHSELNLSSLELGDSALYFCASSVDIVGAGELFFGEGSRLTVL.

This clone has just a few counts. V gene TRBV4-2 combines with J gene TRBJ2-3, with unresolved D. From germline, CDR1 is LGHNA and CDR2 YNFKEQ. The CDR3 is made up of 15 amino acids. Between the trimmed V and J ends, which lost 0 bases and 1 base, there was a span of 8 bases. As DNA, the CDR3 is TGTGCCAGCAGCCAAGAGGGCTACCGCACAGATACGCAGTATTTT. This translates into CASSQEGYRTDTQYF.

The chain carries TRBV4-3 and TRBJ2-7, with D unresolved. Germline loops: CDR1 LGHNA, CDR2 YSLEER. CDR3 length: 13 amino acids. The germline V and J ends were trimmed by 0 bases and 2 bases, with 5 bases remaining between them. The CDR3 here is CASSQDSPYEQYF. CDR3 in DNA: TGCGCCAGCAGCCAAGATTCTCCCTACGAGCAGTACTTC.

This clone was detected only a few times. This sequence joins TRBV7-9 and TRBJ2-7, with 8 bases matching TRBD1. Germline trimming cut 1 base from V and 6 bases from J; bases unmatched to any gene: 5. This CDR3 has 14 residues. The germline gives CDR1 SEHNR, CDR2 FQNEAQ (reference sequence). This CDR3 is CASSLGQGTAEQYF. The CDR3 region has the DNA TGTGCCAGCAGCTTAGGACAGGGGACGGCCGAGCAGTACTTC.

This clone occurred a few times. This chain connects TRBV29-1 to TRBJ2-2; 9 bases are shared with TRBD2. Germline CDR1 is SQVTM and CDR2 is ANQGSEA. Trimming removed 8 bases from V and 4 bases from J; junction bases left unmatched: 8. The CDR3 spans 14 residues. CDR3 coding DNA: TGCAGCCCCTCAGAAGCGGGGGGCACCGGGGAGCTGTTTTTT. Protein: CSPSEAGGTGELFF.

The V call is TRBV4-1, the J call TRBJ1-6, with 8 bases lining up with TRBD1. V lost 3 bases and J lost 8; bases outside the gene matches: 6. The CDR3 is 15 residues long. Germline lookup yields CDR1 MGHRA and CDR2 YSYEKL. The DNA for the CDR3 is TGCGCCAGCAGCCAGTGGACAGGGCTGGATTCACCCCTCCACTTT. It codes for CASSQWTGLDSPLHF.

The CDR3 DNA reads as TGCGCCAGCAGCTTGGGCCTCCAGGAGGGCCTAGGGGAGCAGTACTTC. Protein product: CASSLGLQEGLGEQYF. The genes are TRBV5-1 and TRBJ2-7, with a tentative D call TRBD2 (6 bases). Germline CDR1 reads SGHRS; CDR2 reads YFSETQ. The CDR3 extends over 16 amino acids. V gave up 0 bases and J gave up 7 bases, with 20 bases separating them.

The CDR3 DNA reads as TGTGCCAGCAGCTTGATCGAGAATTCACCCCTCCACTTT. This encodes CASSLIENSPLHF. The rearrangement uses TRBV7-2 and TRBJ1-6; no definite D call. V dropped 3 bases and J dropped 7 bases, with 7 bases sitting between them. CDR1 and CDR2 (germline): SGHTA, FQGNSA. The CDR3 length is 13 residues.

This clone was seen more than once but under ten times. The V call is TRBV9, the J call TRBJ1-1, with unresolved D. Trimming removed 4 bases from V and 3 bases from J, with 10 bases in between. The CDR3 runs 13 residues. Looked up from germline, CDR1 is SGDLS and CDR2 is YYNGEE. The DNA of the CDR3 is TGTGCCAGCAGCCGGGAATTGGACACTGAAGCTTTCTTT. This sequence encodes CASSRELDTEAFF.

This clone was detected only a few times. The chain couples TRBV25-1 to TRBJ2-3, with TRBD1 identical over 9 bases. This CDR3 is built from 17 residues. V shed 4 bases and J 0 bases; nucleotides not matched to a gene: 8. Germline values: CDR1 MGHDK, CDR2 SYGVNS. CDR3: CASSATAGTGSTDTQYF. DNA for the CDR3: TGTGCCAGCAGTGCCACAGCTGGGACAGGGAGCACAGATACGCAGTATTTT.

This clone was observed a few times. The chain joins TRBV7-9 to TRBJ1-5, with 9 bases that match TRBD1. Per germline, CDR1 SEHNR and CDR2 FQNEAQ (reference sequence). J lost 6 bases, V lost 5 bases, and 8 bases had no gene match. The CDR3 extends over 15 amino acids. The CDR3 reads CASSLSGTGIQPQHF. The CDR3 DNA is TGTGCCAGCAGCCTTTCCGGGACAGGGATTCAGCCCCAGCATTTT.

This clone came up a few times. This chain links TRBV13 with TRBJ2-4; D unresolved. In germline, CDR1 is PRHDT, CDR2 FYEKMQ (reference sequence). The CDR3 spans 16 residues. Trimming took off 0 bases at V and 0 bases at J, with 9 bases between the two ends. The CDR3 region is CASSLGGYVAKNIQYF. Here the CDR3 DNA reads TGTGCCAGCAGCTTAGGGGGTTACGTAGCCAAAAACATTCAGTACTTC.

This chain connects TRBV4-3 to TRBJ2-3; perhaps TRBD2 as D (6 bases). The CDR3 runs 14 residues. Germline values: CDR1 LGHNA, CDR2 YSLEER. Trimming cost V 3 bases and J 5 bases, with 12 bases left between them. In DNA, the CDR3 is TGCGCCAGCAGCCACGGAGGGGCGCAAGATACGCAGTATTTT. Amino acid sequence: CASSHGGAQDTQYF.

The sample holds a few counts of this clone. The chain links TRBV19 to TRBJ2-5; 7 bases map to TRBD2. The CDR3 contains 12 residues. From germline, CDR1 is LNHDA and CDR2 SQIVND (reference sequence). J lost 10 bases, V lost 6 bases, and 8 bases had no gene match. The CDR3 loop reads CASSSSGGLQYF. CDR3 bases: TGTGCCAGTAGCAGTTCGGGGGGACTCCAGTACTTC.

This clone came up a few times. The genes are TRBV29-1 and TRBJ2-3; no clear D gene. V was cut by 2 bases and J by 0 bases, with 9 bases left in between. The CDR3 extends over 14 amino acids. CDR1 is SQVTM and CDR2 is ANQGSEA in the germline V gene. CDR3 sequence (DNA): TGCAGCGTTGAAATGGGGATTAGCACAGATACGCAGTATTTT. It yields the protein CSVEMGISTDTQYF.

V and J are TRBV7-2 and TRBJ2-5; D may be TRBD1 (5 bases). Trimming pared 3 bases from V and 2 bases from J, leaving 7 bases between. The CDR3 totals 13 residues. Germline CDR1 is SGHTA and CDR2 is FQGNSA. The CDR3 DNA follows: TGTGCCAGCAGCTTCGCAGGGCAAGAGACCCAGTACTTC. Protein: CASSFAGQETQYF. Drawing the rest from reference TRBV7-2 and TRBJ2-5, the complete variable domain is GAGVSQSPSNKVTEKGKDVELRCDPISGHTALYWYRQSLGQGLEFLIYFQGNSAPDKSGLPSDRFSAERTGGSVSTLTIQRTQQEDSAVYLCASSFAGQETQYFGPGTRLLVL.

This clone was recorded at least ten times. The chain combines TRBV21-1 with TRBJ2-7. TRBV21-1 is designated a pseudogene. CDR3 size: 13 residues. The CDR3 nucleotides read TGTGCCAGCAGCCCGCCTTCCGGGACCGAGCAGTACTTC. Its translation is CASSPPSGTEQYF.